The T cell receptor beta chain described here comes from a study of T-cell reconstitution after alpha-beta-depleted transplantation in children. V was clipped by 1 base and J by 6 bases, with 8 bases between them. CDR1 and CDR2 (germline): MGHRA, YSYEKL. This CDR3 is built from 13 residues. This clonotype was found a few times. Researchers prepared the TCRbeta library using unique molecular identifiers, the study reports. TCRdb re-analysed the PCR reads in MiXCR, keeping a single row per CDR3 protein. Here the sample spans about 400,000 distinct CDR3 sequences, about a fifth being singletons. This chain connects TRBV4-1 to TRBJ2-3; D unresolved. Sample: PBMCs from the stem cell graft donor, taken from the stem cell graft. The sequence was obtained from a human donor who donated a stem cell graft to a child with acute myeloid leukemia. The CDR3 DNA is TGCGCCAGCAGCCAAGCCCGAGTCGATACGCAGTATTTT. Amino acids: CASSQARVDTQYF.